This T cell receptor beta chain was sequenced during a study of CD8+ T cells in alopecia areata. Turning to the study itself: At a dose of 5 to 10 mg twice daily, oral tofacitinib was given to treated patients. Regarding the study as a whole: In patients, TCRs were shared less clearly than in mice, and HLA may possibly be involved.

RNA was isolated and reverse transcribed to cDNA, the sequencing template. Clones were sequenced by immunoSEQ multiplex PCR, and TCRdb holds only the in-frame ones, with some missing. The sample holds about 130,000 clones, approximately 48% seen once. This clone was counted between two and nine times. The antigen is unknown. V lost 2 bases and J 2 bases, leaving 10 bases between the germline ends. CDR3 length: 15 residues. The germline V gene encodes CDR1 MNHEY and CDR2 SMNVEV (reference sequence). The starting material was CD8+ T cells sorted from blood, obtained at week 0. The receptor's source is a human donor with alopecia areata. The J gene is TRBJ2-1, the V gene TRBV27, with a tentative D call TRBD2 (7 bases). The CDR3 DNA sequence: TGTGCCAGCAGTTTAGAGGGGGGGCCCTACAATGAGCAGTTCTTC. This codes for CASSLEGGPYNEQFF.